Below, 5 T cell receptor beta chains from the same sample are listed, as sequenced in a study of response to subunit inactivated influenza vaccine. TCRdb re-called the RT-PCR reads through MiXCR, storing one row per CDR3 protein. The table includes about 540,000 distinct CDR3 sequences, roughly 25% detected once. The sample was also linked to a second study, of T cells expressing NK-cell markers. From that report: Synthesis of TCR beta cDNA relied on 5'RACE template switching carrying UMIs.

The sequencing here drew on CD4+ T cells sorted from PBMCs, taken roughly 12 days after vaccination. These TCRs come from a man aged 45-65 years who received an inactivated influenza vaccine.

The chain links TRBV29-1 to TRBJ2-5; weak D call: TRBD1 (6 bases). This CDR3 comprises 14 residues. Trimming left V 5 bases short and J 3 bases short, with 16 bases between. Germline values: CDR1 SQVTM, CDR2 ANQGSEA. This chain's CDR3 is CSVLGKTGKETQYF. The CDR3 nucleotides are TGCAGCGTTCTAGGTAAAACAGGGAAAGAGACCCAGTACTTC.

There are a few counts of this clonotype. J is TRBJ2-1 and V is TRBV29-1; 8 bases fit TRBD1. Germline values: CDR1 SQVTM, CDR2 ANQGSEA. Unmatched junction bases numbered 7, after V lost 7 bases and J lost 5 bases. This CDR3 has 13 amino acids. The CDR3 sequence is CSGRTGLDNEQFF. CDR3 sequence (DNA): TGCAGCGGGCGGACAGGGTTGGACAATGAGCAGTTCTTC.

The CDR3 here is CASSLAVGQGKNIQYF. Here the CDR3 DNA reads TGTGCCAGCAGCTTAGCCGTTGGCCAGGGCAAAAACATTCAGTACTTC. This sequence joins TRBV7-2 and TRBJ2-4; D is possibly TRBD1 (5 bases). V gave up 0 bases and J gave up 3 bases, with 12 bases separating them. This CDR3 is 16 amino acids long. Germline V gives CDR1 SGHTA, CDR2 FQGNSA.

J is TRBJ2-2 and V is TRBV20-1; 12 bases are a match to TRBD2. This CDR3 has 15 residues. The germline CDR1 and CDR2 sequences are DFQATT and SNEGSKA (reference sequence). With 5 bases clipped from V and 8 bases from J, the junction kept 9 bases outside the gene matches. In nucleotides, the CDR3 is TGCAGTGCTCGAACTAGCGGGAGGCGTCAGGGGGAGCTGTTTTTT. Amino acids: CSARTSGRRQGELFF.

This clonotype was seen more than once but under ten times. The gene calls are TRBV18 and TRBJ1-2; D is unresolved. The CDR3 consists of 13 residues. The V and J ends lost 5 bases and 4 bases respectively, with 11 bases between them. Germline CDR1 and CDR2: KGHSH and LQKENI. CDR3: CASSTDTGYGYTF. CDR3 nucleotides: TGTGCCAGCTCAACCGACACTGGCTATGGCTACACCTTC.